The 7 T cell receptor beta chains below were found in one sample sequenced in a study of T cell responses to AZD1222 COVID-19 vaccine. The data were produced by immunoSEQ multiplex PCR, yet TCRdb's version contains in-frame clones alone and is incomplete. This sample has about 140,000 clones, with approximately 93% found just once. The sample was peripheral blood, taken on day 0 of MenACWY control vaccination. These receptors were taken from an adult in good health.

The genes are TRBV5-1 and TRBJ1-1; 10 nucleotides line up with TRBD1. The CDR3 extends over 14 amino acids. CDR1 and CDR2 (germline): SGHRS, YFSETQ. Unmatched junction bases numbered 5, after V lost 4 bases and J lost 5 bases. CDR3 coding DNA: TGCGCCAGCAGCGCGACAGGGGGCTGGACTGAAGCTTTCTTT. Translated: CASSATGGWTEAFF.

V gene TRBV6-5 combines with J gene TRBJ2-5, with 14 bases matching TRBD2. The CDR3 runs to 15 residues. In germline, CDR1 is MNHEY, CDR2 SVGAGI. V lost 7 bases to trimming and J lost 6 bases; unmatched junction nucleotides: 7. The CDR3 spells CASIGGTSGRQTQYF. In DNA form, the CDR3 reads TGTGCCAGCATCGGAGGGACTAGCGGGAGACAGACCCAGTACTTC.

The chain recombines TRBV5-4 with TRBJ1-6; 12 bases fit TRBD1. The CDR3 totals 16 residues. The V gene end was trimmed by 5 bases and the J gene end by 8 bases; junction bases not matched to a gene: 8. The germline V gene has CDR1 SGHNT and CDR2 YYREEE (reference sequence). The CDR3 spells CASRRDRGRSDSPLHF. The CDR3 region has the DNA TGTGCCAGCAGAAGGGACAGGGGGCGATCTGATTCACCCCTCCACTTT.

In nucleotides, the CDR3 is TGTGCCACTCAACGGACCGGGACAGCGATCACTGAAGCTTTCTTT. The encoded protein is CATQRTGTAITEAFF. The chain uses TRBV19 and TRBJ1-1, with 7 bases identical to TRBD1. The germline V gene encodes CDR1 LNHDA and CDR2 SQIVND (reference sequence). The CDR3 consists of 15 residues. V was clipped by 10 bases and J by 4 bases; unmatched bases: 15.

V usage is TRBV5-8 and J usage is TRBJ1-2; TRBD1 aligns across 7 bases. Trimming at V came to 4 bases and at J to 6 bases, leaving 9 bases not matched to a gene. Germline V gives CDR1 SGHTS, CDR2 YDEGEE. This CDR3 has 14 residues. The CDR3: CASSLGQYPDGYTF. The CDR3 DNA sequence: TGTGCCAGCAGCCTGGGACAGTATCCGGATGGCTACACCTTC.

This chain uses TRBV6-5 with TRBJ1-6, with a tentative D call TRBD1 (5 bases). Trimming left V 5 bases short and J 5 bases short, with 13 bases between. Germline V gene data show CDR1 as MNHEY and CDR2 as SVGAGI. This CDR3 is built from 15 residues. CDR3: CASSPLMGDNSPLHF. DNA for the CDR3: TGTGCCAGCAGTCCCCTGATGGGGGATAATTCACCCCTCCACTTT.

The rearrangement links TRBV5-8 to TRBJ2-1; D might be TRBD2 (6 bases). Germline-derived CDR1 and CDR2 are SGHTS and YDEGEE. This CDR3 region has 14 residues. The V gene lost 0 bases and the J gene lost 6 bases, with 10 bases spanning the gap. CDR3 loop: CASSLGGVFNEQFF. The CDR3 nucleotides are TGTGCCAGCAGCTTGGGGGGGGTGTTCAATGAGCAGTTCTTC.